This TCR beta chain was observed in a study of shared clonotypes between healthy human individuals. Study details: Per-donor plates numbered three CD4 naive, three CD4 memory, two CD8 naive and one CD8 memory.

Trimming pared 0 bases from V and 10 bases from J, leaving 22 bases between. The CDR3 sequence is 16 residues long. Germline-derived CDR1 and CDR2 are SGDLS and YYNGEE. Investigators divided CD4+ cells into CD45RA+ naive and CD45RA-negative memory subsets. Profiling relied on immunoSEQ multiplex PCR, and the TCRdb table lists in-frame clones only, not all of them. The profile shows about 230,000 clones, over 60% of them singletons. Only one count was recorded for this clone. Its target is not known. Study-wide results and limits: Sampling used blood alone; tissue repertoires probably differ. Naive CD4 clonotype sharing across four donors was about 5%.

The clonotype was recovered from a man aged 25-45 years in good health. The gene calls are TRBV9 and TRBJ1-1; perhaps TRBD1 as D (5 bases). The source material was memory CD4+ T cells sorted from blood. Sample subset: CD45RA-negative fraction. The CDR3 nucleotides read TGTGCCAGCAGCGTAGGGCCGAGTGGGGCCCGGTTGGTAGCTTTCTTT. It codes for CASSVGPSGARLVAFF.